These 8 T cell receptor beta chains were all obtained from the same sample, sequenced in a study of blood T cell repertoires in COVID-19. Clones were read by immunoSEQ multiplex PCR, and TCRdb kept only the in-frame ones, dropping some. Among about 380,000 clones, approximately 90% were seen once, and the ten largest hold more than 1%. The source material was PBMCs or T cells enriched from blood (not recorded which). These receptors were taken from a woman younger than 30 who had recovered from COVID-19.

The gene calls are TRBV4-1 and TRBJ1-3, with 7 bases matching TRBD1. With 3 bases clipped from V and 4 bases from J, the junction kept 15 bases outside the gene matches. Germline V gene data show CDR1 as MGHRA and CDR2 as YSYEKL. This CDR3 comprises 18 residues. The CDR3 reads CASSHAPDLGGQGNTIYF. DNA for the CDR3: TGCGCCAGCAGCCACGCCCCCGACCTAGGGGGCCAGGGAAACACCATATATTTT.

The rearrangement uses TRBV18 and TRBJ2-3, with TRBD2 matching over 10 bases. The CDR3 spans 16 residues. Trimming at V came to 5 bases and at J to 1 base, leaving 6 bases not matched to a gene. Germline CDR1 KGHSH, CDR2 LQKENI. As DNA, the CDR3 is TGTGCCAGCTCAGCAAAAACTAGCGGGGGCACAGATACGCAGTATTTT. Amino acid sequence: CASSAKTSGGTDTQYF. Combining the CDR3 with reference TRBV18 and TRBJ2-3 gives the whole variable domain NAGVMQNPRHLVRRRGQEARLRCSPMKGHSHVYWYRQLPEEGLKFMVYLQKENIIDESGMPKERFSAEFPKEGPSILRIQQVVRGDSAAYFCASSAKTSGGTDTQYFGPGTRLTVL.

This clone was recorded only once. The gene calls are TRBV7-9 and TRBJ1-5, with D possibly being TRBD1 (6 bases). Looked up from germline, CDR1 is SEHNR and CDR2 is FQNEAQ (reference sequence). The ends were cut back, 4 bases at V and 7 bases at J, with 17 bases in the middle. The CDR3 has 15 amino acids. CDR3 coding DNA: TGTGCCAGCAGCTCCGGGGAGGGGGGATGGCAGCCCCAGCATTTT. Translation gives CASSSGEGGWQPQHF.

On this clone: Other DNA sequences in the same sample also yield this CDR3. Here the CDR3 reads CASSRGTGAYEQYF. The DNA of the CDR3 is TGTGCCAGCAGTCGCGGGACAGGGGCCTACGAGCAGTACTTC. The chain combines TRBV6-5 with TRBJ2-7, with 10 bases lining up with TRBD1. The CDR3 loop spans 14 amino acids. Looked up from germline, CDR1 is MNHEY and CDR2 is SVGAGI. V dropped 5 bases and J dropped 2; count of bases not matched to a gene: 3.

This chain uses TRBV9 with TRBJ1-2; 7 bases map to TRBD1. This CDR3 spans 17 amino acids. With V trimmed by 0 bases and J by 4 bases, 12 bases remained unmatched. Looked up from germline, CDR1 is SGDLS and CDR2 is YYNGEE. As DNA, the CDR3 is TGTGCCAGCAGCGTAGGAGCAGGGGGAGACTTTAGCTATGGCTACACCTTC. Protein product: CASSVGAGGDFSYGYTF.

The chain recombines TRBV7-2 with TRBJ1-5; D gene unclear. The CDR3 is 13 residues long. Germline CDR1 SGHTA, CDR2 FQGNSA. V was trimmed by 4 bases and J by 0 bases, leaving 4 bases between them. CDR3: CASSSNSNQPQHF. The DNA for the CDR3 is TGTGCCAGCAGCTCAAATAGCAATCAGCCCCAGCATTTT.

The rearrangement links TRBV2 to TRBJ2-6; D gene uncertain. The CDR3 covers 15 residues. V lost 3 bases, J lost 0 bases, and 6 bases lay in between. From germline, CDR1 is SNHLY and CDR2 FYNNEI. The CDR3: CASSEESSGANVLTF. DNA for the CDR3: TGTGCCAGCAGTGAGGAGAGCTCTGGGGCCAACGTCCTGACTTTC.

The chain employs TRBV10-1 and TRBJ2-7, with TRBD1 matching 8 bases. The CDR3 runs to 13 residues. After removal of 10 bases from V and 4 bases from J, the junction contained 9 bases not matched to a gene. CDR1 is WNHNN and CDR2 is SYGVQD in the germline V gene (reference sequence). The CDR3 DNA reads as TGCGCCAACGTCGGACAGGGTGGGTACGAGCAGTACTTC. It is translated as CANVGQGGYEQYF.